This entry lists 20 T cell receptor beta chains sequenced from one sample in a study of T cell responses to AZD1222 COVID-19 vaccine. Using immunoSEQ multiplex PCR, the repertoire was profiled, and TCRdb retains in-frame clones only, with some absent. Seen here are over 90,000 clones, about 90% observed once, and the top ten hold under 5.5%. The sequencing here drew on peripheral blood, taken on day 0 of AZD1222 vaccination. These TCRs come from an adult in good health.

This clone is a singleton in its sample. The rearrangement uses TRBV7-2 and TRBJ2-3; 10 bases fit TRBD2. CDR3 size: 16 residues. V was clipped by 6 bases and J by 0 bases; unmatched bases: 6. The germline V gene encodes CDR1 SGHTA and CDR2 FQGNSA. As DNA, the CDR3 is TGTGCCAGCAGTATTAGCGGGGGGTTTAGCACAGATACGCAGTATTTT. This translates into CASSISGGFSTDTQYF.

In nucleotides, the CDR3 is TGCGCCAGCAGCCAAAGGGACCGGGGGCCGTATAGCAATCAGCCCCAGCATTTT. Amino acids: CASSQRDRGPYSNQPQHF. The rearrangement joins TRBV4-1 to TRBJ1-5; D is perhaps TRBD1 (6 bases). The V and J ends lost 2 bases and 0 bases respectively, with 17 bases between them. Looked up from germline, CDR1 is MGHRA and CDR2 is YSYEKL. CDR3 size: 18 residues.

This sequence joins TRBV9 and TRBJ2-5; D is ambiguous. CDR3 length: 16 amino acids. Trimming removed 0 bases from V and 2 bases from J, with 14 bases in between. Germline V lookup: CDR1 SGDLS, CDR2 YYNGEE. CDR3 nucleotides: TGTGCCAGCAGCGTAGAAGGGTTTACGGCTCAAGAGACCCAGTACTTC. This translates into CASSVEGFTAQETQYF.

A few counts support this clone. The chain has TRBV30 and TRBJ1-5, with a tentative D call TRBD1 (6 bases). Germline loops: CDR1 GTSNPN, CDR2 SVGIG (reference sequence). Deletions cut 4 bases from V and 6 bases from J, with 16 bases between. CDR3 length: 14 amino acids. This CDR3 is CAWTRRGAGQPQHF. The CDR3 bases are TGTGCCTGGACCCGACGGGGGGCCGGTCAGCCCCAGCATTTT.

The rearrangement joins TRBV7-2 to TRBJ1-4; D not certain. The CDR3 is 16 residues long. The V and J ends lost 2 bases and 0 bases respectively, with 10 bases between them. In germline, CDR1 is SGHTA, CDR2 FQGNSA. CDR3 DNA: TGTGCCAGCAGCTTACTCCCCCCTCCAACTAATGAAAAACTGTTTTTT. It is translated as CASSLLPPPTNEKLFF.

A word on this clone: The junction shows a germline mismatch at one end, possibly a read error. The chain combines TRBV7-7 with TRBJ2-5, with D possibly matching TRBD1 (6 bases). This CDR3 has 15 amino acids. Germline CDR1 SSHAT, CDR2 FNYEAQ (reference sequence). The CDR3 nucleotides are TGTGCTAGCAGCTTAGTACCCACGAGGGGGGAGACCCAGTACTTC. Encoded protein: CASSLVPTRGETQYF. Variable domain in full (rest from reference TRBV7-7 and TRBJ2-5): GAGVSQSPRYKVTKRGQDVTLRCDPISSHATLYWYQQALGQGPEFLTYFNYEAQPDKSGLPSDRFSAERPEGSISTLTIQRTEQRDSAMYRCASSLVPTRGETQYFGPGTRLLVL.

CDR3: CASSLLPQGHGNEKLFF. In nucleotides, the CDR3 is TGTGCCAGCAGTTTATTGCCCCAGGGGCATGGTAATGAAAAACTGTTTTTT. V is TRBV27 and J is TRBJ1-4, with D perhaps TRBD1 (6 bases). Germline CDR1 MNHEY, CDR2 SMNVEV (reference sequence). The CDR3 runs to 17 residues. The V end lost 1 base, the J end lost 4 bases, and 16 bases lay between the germline ends.

The rearrangement uses TRBV6-5 and TRBJ1-2, with 10 bases that match TRBD1. The CDR3 has 14 amino acids. V was pared by 4 bases and J by 5 bases, with 4 bases of the junction left unmatched. Germline values: CDR1 MNHEY, CDR2 SVGAGI. The CDR3 DNA sequence: TGTGCCAGCAGTTCCCGGACAGGGGGTTATGGCTACACCTTC. Translation gives CASSSRTGGYGYTF.

V gene TRBV24-1 combines with J gene TRBJ1-1; D is possibly TRBD1 (6 bases). The CDR3 runs to 14 residues. Looked up from germline, CDR1 is KGHDR and CDR2 is SFDVKD. The V gene lost 9 bases and the J gene lost 5 bases, with 18 bases spanning the gap. The CDR3 loop is CATRAGGVETEAFF. The CDR3 DNA is TGTGCCACCCGGGCGGGGGGCGTCGAAACTGAAGCTTTCTTT.

This clone was counted between two and nine times. This chain connects TRBV28 to TRBJ2-3, with D possibly being TRBD1 (5 bases). Trimming shortened V by 8 bases and J by 6 bases, and 9 bases separated the two germline ends. Germline V CDR1 and CDR2: MDHEN, SYDVKM. The CDR3 has 11 residues. CDR3 in amino acids: CASLQGDTQYF. The DNA for the CDR3 is TGTGCCAGCCTCCAGGGCGATACGCAGTATTTT.

The rearrangement uses TRBV29-1 and TRBJ1-2; weak D call: TRBD1 (5 bases). The CDR3 has 12 amino acids. Germline-derived CDR1 and CDR2 are SQVTM and ANQGSEA. V dropped 6 bases and J dropped 1 base, with 9 bases sitting between them. In DNA, the CDR3 is TGCAGCGTCGGGGACCATAACTATGGCTACACCTTC. As protein: CSVGDHNYGYTF.

The rearrangement uses TRBV28 and TRBJ1-2; D is ambiguous. CDR3 size: 15 residues. The germline V gene encodes CDR1 MDHEN and CDR2 SYDVKM. Between the trimmed V and J ends, which lost 3 bases and 5 bases, there was a span of 16 bases. The CDR3 is CASSFGPPGAYGYTF. The CDR3 coding sequence is TGTGCCAGCAGTTTCGGACCGCCGGGCGCATATGGCTACACCTTC.

J is TRBJ2-7 and V is TRBV5-6, with D tentatively TRBD1 or TRBD2 (5 bases each). The germline V gene encodes CDR1 SGHDT and CDR2 YYEEEE. This CDR3 is 12 amino acids long. Trimming pared 2 bases from V and 6 bases from J, leaving 9 bases between. The CDR3 region has the DNA TGTGCCAGCAGCTTCGGGGCGGCCGAGCAGTACTTC. Encoded protein: CASSFGAAEQYF.

The chain uses TRBV19 and TRBJ1-5, with 7 bases that match TRBD1. Germline CDR1 and CDR2: LNHDA and SQIVND (reference sequence). J was trimmed by 9 bases and V by 6 bases; bases with no gene match: 8. The CDR3 length is 13 residues. The CDR3 is CASRKGGARPQHF. The DNA of the CDR3 is TGTGCCAGTAGAAAAGGGGGCGCGCGGCCCCAGCATTTT. The entire variable domain, with the rest obtained from reference TRBV19 and TRBJ1-5, is as follows: DGGITQSPKYLFRKEGQNVTLSCEQNLNHDAMYWYRQDPGQGLRLIYYSQIVNDFQKGDIAEGYSVSREKKESFPLTVTSAQKNPTAFYLCASRKGGARPQHFGDGTRLSIL.

This clone has more than one count but fewer than ten. In DNA, the CDR3 is TGTGCCAGCAATCGGATCACCTACAATGAGCAGTTCTTC. Residues: CASNRITYNEQFF. The chain recombines TRBV2 with TRBJ2-1; no firm D call. Germline V gene lookup returns CDR1 SNHLY and CDR2 FYNNEI. The CDR3 spans 13 residues. The V gene lost 7 bases and the J gene lost 2 bases, with 9 bases spanning the gap.

CDR3 in DNA: TGTGCCAGCAGTTGGACAATGACCGGGGAGCTGTTTTTT. Amino acid sequence: CASSWTMTGELFF. The V gene is TRBV5-6, the J gene TRBJ2-2; D is perhaps TRBD1 (5 bases). Per germline, CDR1 SGHDT and CDR2 YYEEEE. CDR3 length: 13 amino acids. V lost 5 bases and J 5 bases, leaving 10 bases between the germline ends.

The rearrangement links TRBV7-3 to TRBJ2-7; a weak D match, TRBD1 (6 bases). Germline-derived CDR1 and CDR2 are SGHTA and FQGTGA. V was trimmed by 7 bases and J by 8 bases, leaving 15 bases between them. The CDR3 has 12 amino acids. CDR3 residues: CASTEDRSKQYF. As DNA, the CDR3 is TGTGCCAGCACCGAAGACAGGTCCAAGCAGTACTTC.

The chain uses TRBV30 and TRBJ2-7; no clear D. The CDR3 is 10 residues long. CDR1 and CDR2 (germline): GTSNPN, SVGIG (reference sequence). Trimming took off 1 base at V and 4 bases at J, with 2 bases between the two ends. In DNA, the CDR3 is TGTGCCTGGAGTGGTTACGAGCAGTACTTC. Its translation: CAWSGYEQYF. Filled out from reference TRBV30 and TRBJ2-7, the complete variable domain reads SQTIHQWPATLVQPVGSPLSLECTVEGTSNPNLYWYRQAAGRGLQLLFYSVGIGQISSEVPQNLSASRPQDRQFILSSKKLLLSDSGFYLCAWSGYEQYFGPGTRLTVT.

The CDR3 region is CATSVFGGRTGGQSSQPQHF. CDR3 sequence (DNA): TGTGCCACCAGTGTCTTTGGGGGACGGACAGGGGGCCAAAGTAGTCAGCCCCAGCATTTT. The chain is built from TRBV24-1 and TRBJ1-5; 11 bases match TRBD1. From germline, CDR1 is KGHDR and CDR2 SFDVKD. J lost 6 bases, V lost 5 bases, and 20 bases had no gene match. This CDR3 spans 20 amino acids.

The rearrangement links TRBV28 to TRBJ1-1; D remains unclear. Germline-derived CDR1 and CDR2 are MDHEN and SYDVKM. This CDR3 region has 14 residues. Trimming left V 7 bases short and J 6 bases short, with 18 bases between. CDR3 protein: CASISGSFLAEAFF. The CDR3 coding sequence is TGTGCCAGCATCTCGGGCAGCTTCCTTGCTGAAGCTTTCTTT.